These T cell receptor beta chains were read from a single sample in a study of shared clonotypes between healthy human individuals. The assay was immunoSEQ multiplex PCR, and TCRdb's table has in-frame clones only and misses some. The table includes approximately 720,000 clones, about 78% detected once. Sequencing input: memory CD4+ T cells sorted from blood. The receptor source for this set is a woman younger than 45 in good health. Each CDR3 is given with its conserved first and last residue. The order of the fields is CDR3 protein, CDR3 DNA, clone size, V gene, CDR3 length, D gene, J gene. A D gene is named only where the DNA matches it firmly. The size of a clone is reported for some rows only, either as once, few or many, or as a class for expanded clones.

CDR3 protein: CASSIGQTGQKLFF; CDR3 DNA: TGTGCCAGTAGTATAGGACAGACCGGCCAAAAACTGTTTTTT; clone size: once; V gene: TRBV19; CDR3 length: 14; D gene: .; J gene: TRBJ1-4
CDR3 protein: CASSLGGTNEKLFF; CDR3 DNA: TGTGCCAGCAGCTTGGGTGGGACTAATGAAAAACTGTTTTTT; clone size: .; V gene: TRBV5-4; CDR3 length: 14; D gene: .; J gene: TRBJ1-4
CDR3 protein: CASSIADRGFQPQHF; CDR3 DNA: TGTGCCAGTAGTATCGCCGACAGGGGGTTTCAGCCCCAGCATTTT; clone size: many; V gene: TRBV19; CDR3 length: 15; D gene: TRBD1; J gene: TRBJ1-5
CDR3 protein: CASSELNSNQPQHF; CDR3 DNA: TGTGCCAGCAGTGAACTTAATAGCAATCAGCCCCAGCATTTT; clone size: few; V gene: TRBV25-1; CDR3 length: 14; D gene: .; J gene: TRBJ1-5
CDR3 protein: CASSEGTPYEQYF; CDR3 DNA: TGTGCCAGTAGTGAGGGGACCCCCTACGAGCAGTACTTC; clone size: .; V gene: TRBV19; CDR3 length: 13; D gene: .; J gene: TRBJ2-7
CDR3 protein: CASSSTGRAFF; CDR3 DNA: TGTGCCAGCAGTTCAACAGGGAGGGCTTTCTTT; clone size: few; V gene: TRBV28; CDR3 length: 11; D gene: .; J gene: TRBJ1-1
CDR3 protein: CASTQTGGLNYGYTF; CDR3 DNA: TGTGCCAGCACACAAACAGGGGGCCTGAACTATGGCTACACCTTC; clone size: few; V gene: TRBV28; CDR3 length: 15; D gene: TRBD1; J gene: TRBJ1-2
CDR3 protein: CASSPFGTNYGYTF; CDR3 DNA: TGTGCCAGCTCACCCTTTGGGACAAACTATGGCTACACCTTC; clone size: .; V gene: TRBV18; CDR3 length: 14; D gene: .; J gene: TRBJ1-2
CDR3 protein: CASSQSVGVGEKLFF; CDR3 DNA: TGTGCCAGCTCCCAGTCGGTTGGAGTGGGTGAAAAACTGTTTTTT; clone size: .; V gene: TRBV18; CDR3 length: 15; D gene: .; J gene: TRBJ1-4
CDR3 protein: CSVGLVSYEQYF; CDR3 DNA: TGCAGCGTTGGACTAGTTTCCTACGAGCAGTACTTC; clone size: once; V gene: TRBV29-1; CDR3 length: 12; D gene: .; J gene: TRBJ2-7
CDR3 protein: CASLYDRAEEKLFF; CDR3 DNA: TGTGCCAGCTTATATGACAGGGCGGAGGAAAAACTGTTTTTT; clone size: .; V gene: TRBV5-8; CDR3 length: 14; D gene: TRBD1; J gene: TRBJ1-4
CDR3 protein: CASSFNSINTGELFF; CDR3 DNA: TGTGCCAGCAGTTTTAACAGCATTAACACCGGGGAGCTGTTTTTT; clone size: once; V gene: TRBV6-5; CDR3 length: 15; D gene: .; J gene: TRBJ2-2
CDR3 protein: CASSLLEGVWTSGRTDTQYF; CDR3 DNA: TGTGCCAGCAGCTTACTGGAGGGGGTTTGGACTAGCGGAAGGACAGATACGCAGTATTTT; clone size: .; V gene: TRBV7-8; CDR3 length: 20; D gene: TRBD2; J gene: TRBJ2-3
CDR3 protein: CASSGVIGGELFF; CDR3 DNA: TGCGCCAGCAGTGGGGTGATTGGCGGGGAGCTGTTTTTT; clone size: medium-sized; V gene: TRBV10-1; CDR3 length: 13; D gene: .; J gene: TRBJ2-2
CDR3 protein: CASSSTGGYGYTF; CDR3 DNA: TGTGCCAGCAGTTCCACAGGGGGCTATGGCTACACCTTC; clone size: .; V gene: TRBV27; CDR3 length: 13; D gene: TRBD1; J gene: TRBJ1-2
CDR3 protein: CATVPLVEGYTF; CDR3 DNA: TGTGCCACCGTCCCCTTGGTCGAGGGCTACACCTTC; clone size: .; V gene: TRBV2; CDR3 length: 12; D gene: .; J gene: TRBJ1-2
CDR3 protein: CASCDRSGDSYNEQFF; CDR3 DNA: TGCGCCAGCTGCGATCGTAGCGGTGACTCCTACAATGAGCAGTTCTTC; clone size: .; V gene: TRBV5-1; CDR3 length: 16; D gene: .; J gene: TRBJ2-1
CDR3 protein: CASSKGGIVTGELFF; CDR3 DNA: TGTGCCAGCAGCAAGGGGGGGATCGTAACCGGGGAGCTGTTTTTT; clone size: .; V gene: TRBV7-6; CDR3 length: 15; D gene: .; J gene: TRBJ2-2
CDR3 protein: CASNIGDEQFF; CDR3 DNA: TGTGCCAGCAATATCGGAGATGAGCAGTTCTTC; clone size: .; V gene: TRBV6-1; CDR3 length: 11; D gene: .; J gene: TRBJ2-1
CDR3 protein: CASRGGQDRPYEQYF; CDR3 DNA: TGCGCCAGCCGGGGGGGGCAGGACAGGCCCTACGAGCAGTACTTC; clone size: few; V gene: TRBV23-1; CDR3 length: 15; D gene: .; J gene: TRBJ2-7
CDR3 protein: CASSLVVLVNNEQFF; CDR3 DNA: TGTGCCAGCAGCTTAGTAGTACTAGTTAACAATGAGCAGTTCTTC; clone size: .; V gene: TRBV7-2; CDR3 length: 15; D gene: .; J gene: TRBJ2-1
CDR3 protein: CSVESGFYEQYF; CDR3 DNA: TGCAGCGTAGAATCCGGGTTTTACGAGCAGTACTTC; clone size: .; V gene: TRBV29-1; CDR3 length: 12; D gene: .; J gene: TRBJ2-7
CDR3 protein: CASSIRQGNPEAFF; CDR3 DNA: TGTGCCAGTAGTATTCGACAGGGTAACCCTGAAGCTTTCTTT; clone size: few; V gene: TRBV19; CDR3 length: 14; D gene: TRBD1; J gene: TRBJ1-1
CDR3 protein: CAISLPGQGSGELFF; CDR3 DNA: TGTGCCATCAGTCTGCCGGGACAGGGGTCCGGGGAGCTGTTTTTT; clone size: .; V gene: TRBV10-3; CDR3 length: 15; D gene: TRBD1; J gene: TRBJ2-2
CDR3 protein: CASSLDNEQFF; CDR3 DNA: TGTGCCAGCAGTCTCGACAATGAGCAGTTCTTC; clone size: few; V gene: TRBV28; CDR3 length: 11; D gene: .; J gene: TRBJ2-1
CDR3 protein: CASSPMMSGGLGTQYF; CDR3 DNA: TGCGCCAGCAGCCCCATGATGTCGGGAGGGCTAGGGACCCAGTACTTC; clone size: .; V gene: TRBV5-1; CDR3 length: 16; D gene: TRBD2; J gene: TRBJ2-5
CDR3 protein: CASGSSAIPYEQYF; CDR3 DNA: TGTGCCAGCGGGTCTAGCGCGATCCCCTACGAGCAGTACTTC; clone size: .; V gene: TRBV5-4; CDR3 length: 14; D gene: .; J gene: TRBJ2-7
CDR3 protein: CASSNAETQYF; CDR3 DNA: TGCGCCAGCAGCAACGCAGAGACCCAGTACTTC; clone size: once; V gene: TRBV5-1; CDR3 length: 11; D gene: .; J gene: TRBJ2-5
CDR3 protein: CASSSLVEQYF; CDR3 DNA: TGTGCCAGCAGTTCCTTGGTCGAGCAGTACTTC; clone size: once; V gene: TRBV28; CDR3 length: 11; D gene: .; J gene: TRBJ2-7
CDR3 protein: CASKSNEYDRYSGANVLTF; CDR3 DNA: TGTGCCAGCAAATCGAACGAATACGACAGATACTCTGGGGCCAACGTCCTGACTTTC; clone size: .; V gene: TRBV5-6; CDR3 length: 19; D gene: .; J gene: TRBJ2-6
CDR3 protein: CASKSLSNTGELFF; CDR3 DNA: TGTGCCAGCAAGTCCTTATCGAACACCGGGGAGCTGTTTTTT; clone size: few; V gene: TRBV27; CDR3 length: 14; D gene: .; J gene: TRBJ2-2
CDR3 protein: CASREGAKGEQYF; CDR3 DNA: TGTGCCAGCAGGGAGGGGGCGAAGGGGGAGCAGTACTTC; clone size: .; V gene: TRBV2; CDR3 length: 13; D gene: .; J gene: TRBJ2-7
CDR3 protein: CASSLQGEMMYEQCF; CDR3 DNA: TGTGCCAGCAGCCTACAGGGGGAGATGATGTACGAGCAGTGCTTC; clone size: .; V gene: TRBV11-1; CDR3 length: 15; D gene: TRBD1; J gene: TRBJ2-7
CDR3 protein: CASSSQDTEAFF; CDR3 DNA: TGTGCCAGCAGCTCCCAGGACACTGAAGCTTTCTTT; clone size: .; V gene: TRBV28; CDR3 length: 12; D gene: .; J gene: TRBJ1-1
CDR3 protein: CASRAQGDEQFF; CDR3 DNA: TGTGCCAGCAGGGCACAGGGGGATGAGCAGTTCTTC; clone size: .; V gene: TRBV9; CDR3 length: 12; D gene: TRBD1; J gene: TRBJ2-1
CDR3 protein: CASSLDSNQPQHF; CDR3 DNA: TGTGCCAGCAGTCTTGATAGCAATCAGCCCCAGCATTTT; clone size: few; V gene: TRBV2; CDR3 length: 13; D gene: .; J gene: TRBJ1-5
CDR3 protein: CASSGLATNEKLFF; CDR3 DNA: TGTGCCAGCAGCGGATTAGCAACTAATGAAAAACTGTTTTTT; clone size: once; V gene: TRBV6-1; CDR3 length: 14; D gene: .; J gene: TRBJ1-4
CDR3 protein: CASSLGQGKNEQFF; CDR3 DNA: TGTGCCAGCAGCTTGGGACAGGGTAAGAATGAGCAGTTCTTC; clone size: .; V gene: TRBV2; CDR3 length: 14; D gene: TRBD1; J gene: TRBJ2-1
CDR3 protein: CASSFDRGIYGYTF; CDR3 DNA: TGTGCCAGCAGCTTCGACAGGGGTATCTATGGCTACACCTTC; clone size: once; V gene: TRBV7-9; CDR3 length: 14; D gene: TRBD1; J gene: TRBJ1-2
CDR3 protein: CASSEGGIRTGELFF; CDR3 DNA: TGTGCCAGCAGTGAAGGGGGCATTCGCACCGGGGAGCTGTTTTTT; clone size: .; V gene: TRBV25-1; CDR3 length: 15; D gene: .; J gene: TRBJ2-2
CDR3 protein: CASSLSPKNTEAFF; CDR3 DNA: TGTGCCAGCAGTTTATCCCCTAAGAACACTGAAGCTTTCTTT; clone size: .; V gene: TRBV27; CDR3 length: 14; D gene: .; J gene: TRBJ1-1
CDR3 protein: CASSSGREVGTDTQYF; CDR3 DNA: TGTGCCAGCTCGTCGGGTCGGGAAGTCGGCACAGATACGCAGTATTTT; clone size: .; V gene: TRBV28; CDR3 length: 16; D gene: .; J gene: TRBJ2-3
CDR3 protein: CASSVAGSDTQYF; CDR3 DNA: TGTGCCAGCTCGGTAGCCGGCTCAGATACGCAGTATTTT; clone size: .; V gene: TRBV18; CDR3 length: 13; D gene: .; J gene: TRBJ2-3
CDR3 protein: CASSQGSTSGIQETQYF; CDR3 DNA: TGTGCCAGCAGCCAAGGCTCGACTAGCGGAATCCAAGAGACCCAGTACTTC; clone size: .; V gene: TRBV7-9; CDR3 length: 17; D gene: TRBD2; J gene: TRBJ2-5